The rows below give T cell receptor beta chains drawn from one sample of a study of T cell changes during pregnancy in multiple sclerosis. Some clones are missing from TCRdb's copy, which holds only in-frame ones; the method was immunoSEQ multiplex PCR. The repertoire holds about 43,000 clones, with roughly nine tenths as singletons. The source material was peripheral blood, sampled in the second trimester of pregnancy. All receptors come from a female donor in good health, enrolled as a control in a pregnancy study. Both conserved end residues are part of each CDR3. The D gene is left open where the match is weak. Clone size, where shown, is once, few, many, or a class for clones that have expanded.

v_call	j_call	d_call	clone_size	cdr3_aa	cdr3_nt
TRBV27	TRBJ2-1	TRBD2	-	CASSFAGAENEQFF	TGTGCCAGCAGTTTCGCGGGAGCTGAGAATGAGCAGTTCTTC
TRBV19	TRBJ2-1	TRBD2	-	CASSIRKAGGHNEQFF	TGTGCCAGTAGTATAAGAAAAGCGGGAGGCCACAATGAGCAGTTCTTC
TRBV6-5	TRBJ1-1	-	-	CASSYSEVVNTEAFF	TGTGCCAGCAGTTACTCTGAGGTGGTGAACACTGAAGCTTTCTTT
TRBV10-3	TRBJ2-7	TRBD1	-	CAIGTGDEQYF	TGTGCCATCGGGACAGGGGACGAGCAGTACTTC
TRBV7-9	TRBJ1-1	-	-	CASSLSETGEAFF	TGTGCCAGCAGCTTATCCGAAACGGGTGAAGCTTTCTTT
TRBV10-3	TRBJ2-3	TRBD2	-	CAISASAGTSQPSTDTQYF	TGTGCCATCAGTGCGTCCGCGGGGACTAGCCAGCCGAGCACAGATACGCAGTATTTT
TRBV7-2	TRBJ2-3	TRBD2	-	CASSHLGGGLQDTQYF	TGTGCCAGCAGCCACCTGGGGGGGGGTCTACAAGATACGCAGTATTTT
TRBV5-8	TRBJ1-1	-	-	CASSSRDRNTEAFF	TGTGCCAGCAGCTCGCGAGACAGGAACACTGAAGCTTTCTTT
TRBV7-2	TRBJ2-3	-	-	CASSPGGGILGTDTQYF	TGTGCCAGCAGCCCAGGTGGGGGGATCCTAGGCACAGATACGCAGTATTTT
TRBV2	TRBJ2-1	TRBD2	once	CASRRLAGSDEQFF	TGTGCCAGCAGGAGACTAGCGGGATCGGATGAGCAGTTCTTC
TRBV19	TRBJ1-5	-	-	CASSTVQGRHQPQHF	TGTGCCAGTAGTACCGTACAGGGTAGGCATCAGCCCCAGCATTTT
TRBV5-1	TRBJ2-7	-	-	CASSFRPGPYEQYF	TGCGCCAGCAGCTTTAGGCCAGGTCCCTACGAGCAGTACTTC
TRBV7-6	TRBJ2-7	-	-	CASSLIERDEQYF	TGTGCCAGCAGCCTAATTGAGAGGGACGAGCAGTACTTC
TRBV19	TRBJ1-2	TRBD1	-	CASSIGSRGTGGNYGYTF	TGTGCCAGTAGTATAGGGAGCAGGGGGACAGGAGGGAACTATGGCTACACCTTC
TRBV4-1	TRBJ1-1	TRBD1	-	CASSHASGQSNPMNTEAFF	TGCGCCAGCAGCCACGCGTCGGGACAGAGCAACCCCATGAACACTGAAGCTTTCTTT
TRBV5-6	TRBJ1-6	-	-	CASRPDRNSPLHF	TGTGCCAGCAGACCCGACAGAAATTCACCCCTCCACTTT
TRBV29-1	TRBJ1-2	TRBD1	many	CSVVLTGRDYGYTF	TGCAGCGTTGTTTTGACAGGGCGAGACTATGGCTACACCTTC
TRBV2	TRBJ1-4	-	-	CASKWAGEKLFF	TGTGCCAGCAAGTGGGCCGGCGAAAAACTGTTTTTT
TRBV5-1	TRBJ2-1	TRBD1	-	CASSLAGQGFNEQFF	TGCGCCAGCAGCTTGGCCGGACAGGGCTTCAATGAGCAGTTCTTC
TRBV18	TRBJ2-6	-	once	CASSESYSGANVLTF	TGTGCCAGCTCAGAGAGCTACTCTGGGGCCAACGTCCTGACTTTC